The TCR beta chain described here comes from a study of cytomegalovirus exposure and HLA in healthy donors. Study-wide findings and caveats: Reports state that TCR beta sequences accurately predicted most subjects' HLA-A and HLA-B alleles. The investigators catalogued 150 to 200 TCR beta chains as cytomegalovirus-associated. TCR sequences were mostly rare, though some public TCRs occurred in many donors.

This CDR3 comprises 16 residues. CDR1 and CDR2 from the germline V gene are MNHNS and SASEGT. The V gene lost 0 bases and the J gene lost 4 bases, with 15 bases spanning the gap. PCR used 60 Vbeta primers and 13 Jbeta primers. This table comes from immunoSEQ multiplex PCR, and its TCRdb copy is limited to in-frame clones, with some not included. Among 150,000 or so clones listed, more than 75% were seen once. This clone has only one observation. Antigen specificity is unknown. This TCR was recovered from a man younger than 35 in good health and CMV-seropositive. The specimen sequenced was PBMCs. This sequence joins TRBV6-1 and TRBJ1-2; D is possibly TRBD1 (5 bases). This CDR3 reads CASSEAYGAGIYGYTF. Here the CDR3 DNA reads TGTGCCAGCAGTGAAGCCTATGGGGCAGGGATCTATGGCTACACCTTC.